This entry is about one TCR beta chain. Its antigen remains unidentified. Germline CDR1 SGHTA, CDR2 FQGNSA. The CDR3 has 15 residues. J gave up 6 bases and V 1 base, and 4 bases lay outside the gene matches. The data belong to a study of cytomegalovirus exposure and HLA in healthy donors. General observations from the study: Most TCR sequences showed up rarely, but some public TCRs showed up in many donors. Reports showed the classifier diagnosing cytomegalovirus status with high specificity and sensitivity. The study flagged around 160 TCR beta chains as cytomegalovirus-associated.

The study drew the donors from its roughly 120-subject validation cohort, separate from the approximately 700-subject first cohort. The repertoire was sequenced with immunoSEQ multiplex PCR; TCRdb's copy has only in-frame clones and lacks some. The profile shows about 130,000 clones, 85% to 90% of them singletons. The chain combines TRBV7-2 with TRBJ1-5, with 9 bases that match TRBD1. Material for sequencing was PBMCs. This TCR came from a man aged 25 to 40 in good health and CMV-seronegative. Written as DNA, the CDR3 is TGTGCCAGCAGCTTAGGACAGGGGGGTGGTCAGCCCCAGCATTTT. Protein: CASSLGQGGGQPQHF.